The T cell receptor (beta chain) described here comes from a study of CD8 T cells in Susac syndrome. Germline V gene sequence: CDR1 LGHDT, CDR2 YNNKEL (reference sequence). V was clipped by 0 bases and J by 10 bases, with 12 bases between them. CDR3 length: 13 amino acids. RNA was extracted with the RNeasy kit, and a quantity of roughly 0.5 to 1 ug was reverse transcribed using random hexamers. TCRdb fed the immunoSEQ multiplex PCR reads into MiXCR, producing one record per CDR3 protein. Found here are some 250,000 distinct CDR3 sequences, about 95% of them singletons; the top ten hold 0.095% to 0.12%. A remark on this clonotype: Its target is unknown.

Patients with Susac syndrome met diagnostic criteria defined recently for definite or probable disease. General observations from the study: CD4+ T cell repertoires in Susac syndrome exhibited no evidence of clonal expansion.

The chain uses TRBV3-1 and TRBJ1-2; weak D call: TRBD1 (6 bases). This sequence originates from a human donor with Susac syndrome. Sequenced sample: CD4+ T cells from PBMCs. The CDR3 bases are TGTGCCAGCAGCCAAGATACGGGGGCGGACTACACCTTC. The encoded protein is CASSQDTGADYTF.